The 29 T cell receptor beta chains below were found in one sample sequenced in a study of OX40 agonist ivuxolimab in advanced cancers. Method: immunoSEQ multiplex PCR; TCRdb's copy keeps in-frame clones and lacks some. This table holds over 65,000 clones, around 90% found once. Specimen: CD4+ or CD8+ T cells sorted from blood, collected in a trial of the OX40 agonist ivuxolimab. Receptors were obtained from an adult with an advanced solid tumor such as melanoma, head and neck, liver or kidney cancer.

This clone was observed a single time. The rearrangement links TRBV5-1 to TRBJ2-3; 9 bases fit TRBD1. With 4 bases clipped from V and 3 bases from J, the junction kept 6 bases outside the gene matches. CDR1 is SGHRS and CDR2 is YFSETQ in the germline V gene. The length of the CDR3 is 15 residues. In DNA form, the CDR3 reads TGCGCCAGCAGCCCGGCCGGGACAGGGACAGATACGCAGTATTTT. Translating gives CASSPAGTGTDTQYF.

The rearrangement links TRBV21-1 to TRBJ2-2; TRBD1, the D gene given by the table, was not confirmed from the DNA. TRBV21-1 is given as a pseudogene. CDR3 length: 16 amino acids. The CDR3 bases are TGTGCCAGCACACGCCCGTGGACAGATTGTACCGGGGAGCTGTTTTTT. Translated: CASTRPWTDCTGELFF.

The chain uses TRBV11-3 and TRBJ2-3; D perhaps matches TRBD1 (5 bases). CDR1 is SGHNT, CDR2 YENEEA, per germline. CDR3 size: 14 residues. V lost 9 bases and J 2 bases, leaving 15 bases between the germline ends. The CDR3: CASGNHGHTDTQYF. CDR3 DNA: TGTGCCAGTGGGAATCATGGACACACAGATACGCAGTATTTT.

This clone was seen a single time. The V gene is TRBV5-1, the J gene TRBJ1-4, with unresolved D. From germline, CDR1 is SGHRS and CDR2 YFSETQ. The CDR3 length is 14 residues. The V end was cut by 0 bases, the J end by 3 bases, with 6 bases between. This CDR3 reads CASSLEPSNEKLFF. The DNA of the CDR3 is TGCGCCAGCAGCTTGGAACCATCTAATGAAAAACTGTTTTTT.

The rearrangement links TRBV6-6 to TRBJ1-2, with D possibly being TRBD1 (5 bases). The germline V gene encodes CDR1 MNHNY and CDR2 SVGAGI (reference sequence). V was pared by 8 bases and J by 2 bases, with 6 bases between. The CDR3 runs 11 residues. The CDR3 sequence is CASGGNYGYTF. The CDR3 DNA follows: TGTGCCAGCGGGGGGAACTATGGCTACACCTTC.

The chain is built from TRBV5-1 and TRBJ1-2; TRBD1 matches 11 bases. With 4 bases clipped from V and 8 bases from J, the junction kept 13 bases outside the gene matches. The length of the CDR3 is 16 residues. CDR1 and CDR2 (germline): SGHRS, YFSETQ. The CDR3 DNA reads TGCGCCAGCAGCATCGACCCTTCGGACAGGGGGCAGGGCTACACCTTC. It specifies CASSIDPSDRGQGYTF.

The chain employs TRBV5-6 and TRBJ1-3; D is uncertain. Germline V gene sequence: CDR1 SGHDT, CDR2 YYEEEE. This CDR3 is built from 15 residues. Trimming stripped 1 base from V and 2 bases from J, with 10 bases between. The CDR3 bases are TGTGCCAGCAGCTTGTTTTCAGTGACTGGAAACACCATATATTTT. It encodes CASSLFSVTGNTIYF. The full variable domain, completed using reference TRBV5-6 and TRBJ1-3, is DAGVTQSPTHLIKTRGQQVTLRCSPKSGHDTVSWYQQALGQGPQFIFQYYEEEERQRGNFPDRFSGHQFPNYSSELNVNALLLGDSALYLCASSLFSVTGNTIYFGEGSWLTVV.

The rearrangement joins TRBV5-4 to TRBJ1-2; D not resolved. The CDR3 length is 14 residues. The V gene's germline CDR1 is SGHNT and CDR2 YYREEE (reference sequence). Trimming took off 1 base at V and 4 bases at J, with 11 bases between the two ends. CDR3 coding DNA: TGTGCCAGCAGCTTGCTGGGGATCAGCTATGGCTACACCTTC. Encoded protein: CASSLLGISYGYTF.

This chain uses TRBV4-2 with TRBJ2-4; D is unclear. V lost 0 bases and J lost 7, with 7 bases in between. The germline V gene has CDR1 LGHNA and CDR2 YNFKEQ. CDR3 length: 13 amino acids. CDR3 sequence reads: CASSQDMGNIQYF. CDR3 DNA sequence: TGTGCCAGCAGCCAAGATATGGGGAACATTCAGTACTTC.

This clone was observed a handful of times. The V and J genes are TRBV9 and TRBJ1-1; maybe TRBD1 (5 bases). CDR3 length: 13 amino acids. Per the germline V gene, CDR1 is SGDLS and CDR2 is YYNGEE. V gave up 4 bases and J gave up 0 bases, with 7 bases separating them. CDR3 region: CASSQGMNTEAFF. DNA of the CDR3: TGTGCCAGCAGCCAGGGCATGAACACTGAAGCTTTCTTT.

This chain links TRBV7-9 with TRBJ2-6; no firm D call. CDR1 is SEHNR, CDR2 FQNEAQ, per germline (reference sequence). This CDR3 region has 13 residues. V lost 8 bases and J lost 15, with 20 bases in between. CDR3 sequence (DNA): TGTGCCAGCGGCTCCGTGGCGGCCCCCGGCCTGACTTTC. Translation: CASGSVAAPGLTF.

The V gene is TRBV11-3, the J gene TRBJ2-7; TRBD1 is a possible D gene (5 bases). V was clipped by 5 bases and J by 2 bases, with 10 bases between them. This CDR3 is built from 13 residues. Germline lookup yields CDR1 SGHNT and CDR2 YENEEA. DNA for the CDR3: TGTGCCAGCAGCGTCACAGGAACCTACGAGCAGTACTTC. Its protein product is CASSVTGTYEQYF.

The V gene is TRBV5-1, the J gene TRBJ1-1; D is unresolved. The CDR3 totals 14 residues. Trimming shortened V by 0 bases and J by 5 bases, and 11 bases separated the two germline ends. CDR1 is SGHRS and CDR2 is YFSETQ in the germline V gene. CDR3 nucleotide sequence: TGCGCCAGCAGCTTGGATAGGATCGGAACTGAAGCTTTCTTT. Its protein product is CASSLDRIGTEAFF.

This clone occurred a few times. The chain employs TRBV7-8 and TRBJ2-1, with D uncertain. There are 14 residues in the CDR3. Looked up from germline, CDR1 is SGHVS and CDR2 is FQNEAQ. The germline V and J ends were trimmed by 5 bases and 7 bases, with 15 bases remaining between them. The CDR3 region is CASSVTRRANEQFF. The DNA for the CDR3 is TGTGCCAGCAGCGTGACCCGAAGAGCGAATGAGCAGTTCTTC.

This sequence joins TRBV2 and TRBJ2-4; D is perhaps TRBD2 (6 bases). The V end was cut by 1 base, the J end by 7 bases, with 11 bases between. There are 14 residues in the CDR3. Germline CDR1 reads SNHLY; CDR2 reads FYNNEI. CDR3 amino acids: CASSEDGRGNIQYF. The CDR3 DNA follows: TGTGCCAGCAGTGAAGACGGGAGAGGGAACATTCAGTACTTC.

The chain has TRBV7-2 and TRBJ2-3; 8 nucleotides agree with TRBD2. Trimming took 5 bases from V and 4 from J; bases not matched to a gene: 11. The germline V gene encodes CDR1 SGHTA and CDR2 FQGNSA. CDR3 size: 16 residues. CDR3 bases: TGTGCCAGCAGCCCCCGTCGGAGCGGGGGTTCAGATACGCAGTATTTT. This codes for CASSPRRSGGSDTQYF.

This sequence joins TRBV7-2 and TRBJ2-3; 8 nucleotides line up with TRBD2. This CDR3 is built from 18 residues. Looked up from germline, CDR1 is SGHTA and CDR2 is FQGNSA. V shed 0 bases, J shed 6 bases, and the junction held 14 bases outside the gene matches. The CDR3 here is CASSLAGLAGQEADTQYF. The CDR3 region has the DNA TGTGCCAGCAGCTTAGCAGGGCTAGCGGGCCAAGAGGCCGATACGCAGTATTTT.

This chain joins TRBV13 and TRBJ2-1; the match to TRBD2 covers 9 bases. The CDR3 contains 16 residues. V gave up 2 bases and J gave up 8 bases; unmatched junction bases: 10. Germline V gene sequence: CDR1 PRHDT, CDR2 FYEKMQ (reference sequence). CDR3 protein: CASSLKAGGREDEQFF. The CDR3 region has the DNA TGTGCCAGCAGCTTAAAAGCGGGAGGCAGGGAGGATGAGCAGTTCTTC.

This rearrangement joins TRBV18 to TRBJ2-7; TRBD2 matches at 9 bases. The trim removed 2 bases at V and 2 bases at J, leaving 4 bases unmatched. The CDR3 length is 15 residues. The germline gives CDR1 KGHSH, CDR2 LQKENI. The CDR3 loop reads CASSPLTSGTYEQYF. The CDR3 nucleotides read TGTGCCAGCTCACCATTGACTAGCGGAACCTACGAGCAGTACTTC.

This clone was found many times. The chain employs TRBV30 and TRBJ1-1; D is uncertain. Germline lookup yields CDR1 GTSNPN and CDR2 SVGIG (reference sequence). CDR3 length: 14 amino acids. Trimming removed 2 bases at V and 2 bases at J, with 12 bases between. The CDR3 nucleotides read TGTGCCTGGAGTCGTTTACTAAGAAACACTGAAGCTTTCTTT. This gives the protein CAWSRLLRNTEAFF.

The rearrangement uses TRBV5-1 and TRBJ2-7; the D gene is possibly TRBD1 (6 bases). Germline CDR1 is SGHRS and CDR2 is YFSETQ. CDR3 length: 15 amino acids. V was cut by 3 bases and J by 4 bases, with 17 bases left in between. The CDR3 DNA is TGCGCCAGCAGCTCCCGACAGGTGGGGTCATACGAGCAGTACTTC. Amino acid sequence: CASSSRQVGSYEQYF.

V usage is TRBV28 and J usage is TRBJ2-1; TRBD2 matches 10 bases. The germline V gene encodes CDR1 MDHEN and CDR2 SYDVKM. V lost 7 bases to trimming and J lost 10 bases; unmatched junction nucleotides: 7. The CDR3 has 13 amino acids. CDR3 bases: TGTGCCAGCACGGCTAGCGGGGGCACAGAGCAGTTCTTC. Protein sequence: CASTASGGTEQFF.

The rearrangement joins TRBV10-3 to TRBJ1-2; the D gene is possibly TRBD1 (6 bases). The length of the CDR3 is 13 residues. V lost 6 bases and J 5 bases, leaving 13 bases between the germline ends. In germline, CDR1 is ENHRY, CDR2 SYGVKD. CDR3 sequence (DNA): TGTGCCATCAGCCCAGGGGCCGGTTATGGCTACACCTTC. Translation: CAISPGAGYGYTF.

V usage is TRBV6-1 and J usage is TRBJ2-1; D not certain. The length of the CDR3 is 11 residues. Deletions cut 8 bases from V and 10 bases from J, with 12 bases between. The V gene's germline CDR1 is MNHNS and CDR2 SASEGT. CDR3 protein: CASLSLAEQFF. For the CDR3, the DNA is TGTGCCAGCTTATCACTCGCGGAGCAGTTCTTC.

The gene calls are TRBV2 and TRBJ1-5; 7 bases fit TRBD1. The CDR3 has 13 residues. Germline V CDR1 and CDR2: SNHLY, FYNNEI. The J segment lost 6 bases and the V segment lost 6 bases, leaving 5 bases of the junction unmatched. The CDR3 region has the DNA TGTGCCAGCAGCTTGACAGGGAGTCAGCCCCAGCATTTT. Translated: CASSLTGSQPQHF.

V is TRBV7-2 and J is TRBJ2-7; D remains unclear. Trimming shortened V by 1 base and J by 0 bases, and 7 bases separated the two germline ends. The length of the CDR3 is 14 residues. Looked up from germline, CDR1 is SGHTA and CDR2 is FQGNSA. Here the CDR3 reads CASSLEAGSYEQYF. In nucleotides, the CDR3 is TGTGCCAGCAGCTTAGAGGCAGGCTCCTACGAGCAGTACTTC.

The chain couples TRBV5-1 to TRBJ2-7; unclear D gene. Trimming removed 0 bases from V and 2 bases from J, with 15 bases in between. The CDR3 totals 16 residues. Germline lookup yields CDR1 SGHRS and CDR2 YFSETQ. Here the CDR3 reads CASSLAGAATTYEQYF. Here the CDR3 DNA reads TGCGCCAGCAGCTTGGCCGGTGCAGCGACGACCTACGAGCAGTACTTC.

This chain joins TRBV28 and TRBJ2-2; D is ambiguous. CDR1 and CDR2 (germline): MDHEN, SYDVKM. V was trimmed by 6 bases and J by 0 bases, leaving 5 bases between them. The CDR3 has 13 residues. The CDR3 DNA is TGTGCCAGCAGGCAGCCGAACACCGGGGAGCTGTTTTTT. Translation gives CASRQPNTGELFF.

The chain combines TRBV6-6 with TRBJ2-3, with TRBD2 matching over 9 bases. The CDR3 length is 14 residues. CDR1 is MNHNY and CDR2 is SVGAGI in the germline V gene (reference sequence). V dropped 5 bases and J dropped 0; count of bases not matched to a gene: 0. The CDR3 reads CASSLAGSTDTQYF. CDR3 coding DNA: TGTGCCAGCAGTCTAGCGGGGAGCACAGATACGCAGTATTTT.